The following is a T cell receptor (beta chain) sequence with its context. Its binding antigen is unknown. A much larger clone differs from this one at a single base, so this may be a read error. The donors were 40 or so Caucasian individuals from Russia, aged roughly 6 to 100 years, who were systemically healthy. About 9.6 milliliters of peripheral blood were collected from each donor into EDTA-treated Vacutainer tubes. PBMCs were isolated by Ficoll-Paque density-gradient centrifugation, with at least 6 million obtained per sample. Total RNA was extracted from PBMCs with Trizol reagent, with at least 5 micrograms obtained per sample. For every donor, an aliquot of PBMCs went through flow cytometry to measure the percentages of naive CD45RAhigh/CD27high T cells. This specimen comes from a study of blood T cells in healthy people across ages (dated by TCRdb to the mid-2010s). The study in broad terms: In model experiments, template switching captured roughly one uniquely barcoded TCR beta cDNA molecule for every two T cells. To track age-related changes in TCR beta repertoire diversity, the study relied on deep sequencing normalized with unique cDNA molecular identifiers. Donors were grouped into four age groups: young (average approximately 15 years), middle-aged (39), aged (approximately 58) and long-lived (approximately 81). Two additional independent replicas of 1 million unique cDNA reads from the same blood draw were analyzed for two donors (one aged 18 to 30 and one aged 80 or older). Donors of different ages were randomly distributed across sequencing lanes to avoid experimental bias.

Library generation was performed with 5' RACE. TCRdb names Illumina HiSeq 2500 as the instrument used. A second PCR of about 6 to 11 cycles was run with a J-beta primer mix and a sample-barcoded 5' primer. Each TCR beta cDNA molecule received a unique molecular identifier from a template-switch 5' adaptor carrying 12 random nucleotides. Each sample yielded at least 2.5 million CDR3-containing paired-end reads. First-strand cDNA synthesis was performed from all RNA using the Mint cDNA synthesis kit, with priming by a TRBC-specific oligonucleotide. Following uracil-DNA glycosylase treatment, a first 18-cycle PCR with universal primers M1SS and BC2_uni_R was performed on all cDNA. The authors' pipeline ran thus. Each sample was normalized by randomly selecting 1 million high-quality reads, each carrying a distinct molecular identifier. Instead of being binned into consensus sequences, reads that shared molecular identifiers were thrown out. MiTCR, run with a Q25 quality threshold and the strictest error-elimination algorithm, handled CDR3 identification, clonotype clustering and error correction. Lower-bound total TCR beta diversity was estimated with a nonparametric unseen species model using Euler transformation. TCRdb took the public reads, trimmed them with fastp at Q25, ran MiXCR for clone calling and kept in-frame beta chains. CDR3 protein duplicates are merged, each entry listing the most common genes and DNA. The V and J calls follow TCRdb's processing rather than the paper's. The sample contains 650,000 or so distinct CDR3 sequences, roughly half of them found a single time. The ten top clones hold approximately 13% of the sample.

Study-wide conclusions, independent of this receptor: Estimates of total diversity from one million sequenced T cells were regarded as lower bounds and underestimates. Donor CMV infection status was unknown, potentially confounding age-related changes in expanded clonotypes. Observed TCR beta diversity correlated strongly with the percentage of naive T cells measured by flow cytometry. As age increased, observed TCR beta diversity per million T cells dropped in a roughly linear way, and a significant reduction was already evident by age roughly 40. Because profiling used bulk unsorted PBMCs, naive and antigen-experienced compartments could not be compared conclusively. Compared with the aged group, more naive CD4+ T cells, fewer expanded clones and increased TCR diversity were shown by the long-lived group, suggesting age selection.

Germline trimming: 6 bases from V, 10 bases from J; junction bases outside gene matches: 14. From cysteine to phenylalanine, the CDR3 is 14 amino acids long. Here the CDR3 DNA is all that survives: 42 bases in frame from base 1. The CDR1 and CDR2 encoded by the germline V gene are MNHEY and SVGEGT. This sequence was found in an elderly woman in good health. Specimen: blood. The rearranged segments are TRBV6-2 or TRBV6-3 and TRBJ2-7; 8 bases in the middle match TRBD1. CDR3 loop: CASSLTGASMEQYF. The DNA sequence is as follows: TGTGCCAGCAGCCTGACAGGGGCGTCTATGGAACAGTACTTC.